Described below is a single T cell receptor (beta chain) sequence and its context. As processed by the authors: Nucleated cell counts were estimated from reference gene primer amplification. Clones were sequenced by immunoSEQ multiplex PCR, and TCRdb holds only the in-frame ones, with some missing. V and J calls and clone size follow that table, whereas D and trimming were derived from the DNA. Of about 160,000 clones listed, approximately 81% are singletons. The data derive from a study of blood T cell repertoires in COVID-19. About the study: The United States, Italy and Spain provided the acute and convalescent COVID-19 samples. Nucleic acid was either cDNA or gDNA, and it came from T cells, B-cell-depleted T cells, or PBMCs.

Enrollment of patients from Seattle took place during active infection, with longitudinal follow-up. The CDR3 has 14 residues. The V gene's germline CDR1 is SGHRS and CDR2 YFSETQ. The ends were cut back, 2 bases at V and 2 bases at J, with 9 bases in the middle. Sequenced sample: peripheral blood. This chain uses TRBV5-1 with TRBJ2-3; D is perhaps TRBD2 (6 bases). The sequence derives from a woman aged 55 to 70 with COVID-19, enrolled during active disease. For the CDR3, the DNA is TGCGCCAGCAGCTTCCGGGACTCCACAGATACGCAGTATTTT. It is translated as CASSFRDSTDTQYF.